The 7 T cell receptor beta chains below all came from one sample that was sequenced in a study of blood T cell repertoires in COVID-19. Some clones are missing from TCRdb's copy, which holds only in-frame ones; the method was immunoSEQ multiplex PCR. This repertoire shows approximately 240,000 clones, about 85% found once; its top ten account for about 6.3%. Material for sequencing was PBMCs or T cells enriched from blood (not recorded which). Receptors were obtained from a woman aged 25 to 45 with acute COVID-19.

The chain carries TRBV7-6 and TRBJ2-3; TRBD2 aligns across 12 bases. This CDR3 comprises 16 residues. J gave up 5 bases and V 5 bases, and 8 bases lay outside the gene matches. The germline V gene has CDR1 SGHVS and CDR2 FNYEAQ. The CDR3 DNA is TGTGCCAGCAGCGCCCTAGCGGGGGGGCTGAGAGATACGCAGTATTTT. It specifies CASSALAGGLRDTQYF.

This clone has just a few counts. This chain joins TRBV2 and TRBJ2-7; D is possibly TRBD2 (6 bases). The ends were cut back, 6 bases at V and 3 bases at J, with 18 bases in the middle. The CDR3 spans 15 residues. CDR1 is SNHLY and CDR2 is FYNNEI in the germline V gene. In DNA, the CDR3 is TGTGCCAGCAGGGGGGACTTAAGGCCCCTCTACGAGCAGTACTTC. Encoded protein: CASRGDLRPLYEQYF.

CDR3 residues: CASSFSGRAGNEQFF. CDR3 DNA: TGTGCCAGCAGCTTTAGCGGGAGGGCCGGGAATGAGCAGTTCTTC. The chain couples TRBV5-4 to TRBJ2-1, with 11 nucleotides matching TRBD2. Trimming removed 2 bases from V and 7 bases from J; junction bases left unmatched: 5. There are 15 residues in the CDR3. The germline V gene has CDR1 SGHNT and CDR2 YYREEE (reference sequence).

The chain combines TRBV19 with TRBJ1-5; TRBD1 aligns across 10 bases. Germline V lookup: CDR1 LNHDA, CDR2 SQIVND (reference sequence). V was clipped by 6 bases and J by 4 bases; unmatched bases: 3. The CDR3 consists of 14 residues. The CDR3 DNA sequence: TGTGCCAGTAGCGAGGGACAGGGGAATCAGCCCCAGCATTTT. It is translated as CASSEGQGNQPQHF. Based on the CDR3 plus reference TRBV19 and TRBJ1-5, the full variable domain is DGGITQSPKYLFRKEGQNVTLSCEQNLNHDAMYWYRQDPGQGLRLIYYSQIVNDFQKGDIAEGYSVSREKKESFPLTVTSAQKNPTAFYLCASSEGQGNQPQHFGDGTRLSIL.

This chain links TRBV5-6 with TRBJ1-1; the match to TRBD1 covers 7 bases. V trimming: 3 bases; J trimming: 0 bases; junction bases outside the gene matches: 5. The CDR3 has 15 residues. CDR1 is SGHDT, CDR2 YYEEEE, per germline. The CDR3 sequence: CASSSRQGMNTEAFF. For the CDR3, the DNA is TGTGCCAGCAGCTCCAGACAGGGCATGAACACTGAAGCTTTCTTT.

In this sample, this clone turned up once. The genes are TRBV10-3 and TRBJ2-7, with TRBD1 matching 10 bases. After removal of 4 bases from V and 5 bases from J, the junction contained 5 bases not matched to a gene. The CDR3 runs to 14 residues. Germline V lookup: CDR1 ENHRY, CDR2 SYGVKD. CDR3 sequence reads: CAISAGTGAHEQYF. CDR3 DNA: TGTGCCATCAGTGCGGGGACAGGGGCCCACGAGCAGTACTTC.

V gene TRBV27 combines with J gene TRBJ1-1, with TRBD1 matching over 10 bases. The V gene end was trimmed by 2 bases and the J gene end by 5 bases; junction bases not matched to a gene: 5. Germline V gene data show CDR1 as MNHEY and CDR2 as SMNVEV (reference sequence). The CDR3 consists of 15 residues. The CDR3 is CASSLRRTGGTEAFF. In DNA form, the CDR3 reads TGTGCCAGCAGTTTACGGCGGACAGGGGGTACTGAAGCTTTCTTT.